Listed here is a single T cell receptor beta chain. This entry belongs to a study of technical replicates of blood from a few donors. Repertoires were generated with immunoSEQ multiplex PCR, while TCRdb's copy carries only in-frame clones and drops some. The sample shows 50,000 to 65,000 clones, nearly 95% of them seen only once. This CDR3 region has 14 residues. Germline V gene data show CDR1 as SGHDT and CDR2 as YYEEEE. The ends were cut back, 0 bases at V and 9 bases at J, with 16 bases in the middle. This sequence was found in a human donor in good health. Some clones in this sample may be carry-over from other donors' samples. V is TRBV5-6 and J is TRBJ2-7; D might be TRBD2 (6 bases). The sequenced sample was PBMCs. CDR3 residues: CASSLGAGIGGQYF. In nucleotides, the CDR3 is TGTGCCAGCAGCTTGGGGGCGGGGATAGGTGGGCAGTACTTC.